These T cell receptor beta chains were read from a single sample in a study of shared clonotypes between healthy human individuals. Repertoires were generated with immunoSEQ multiplex PCR, while TCRdb's copy carries only in-frame clones and drops some. The sample carries roughly 2.1 million clones, approximately 94% recorded once. The material sequenced was naive CD8+ T cells from PBMCs. The receptors stem from a man aged 18-30 years in good health. Some clones in this sample may be carry-over from other donors' samples. Each CDR3 is given with its conserved first and last residue. A D gene is named only where the DNA matches it firmly. Rows may omit the clone size; those that give it use once, few, many or a size class.

CASISGVTGELFF,TGTGCCAGCATTAGCGGGGTCACCGGGGAGCTGTTTTTT,TRBD2,NA,TRBV6-5,TRBJ2-2,13
CASSQVYGGQPQHF,TGCGCCAGCAGCCAAGTCTACGGTGGGCAGCCCCAGCATTTT,NA,NA,TRBV4-1,TRBJ1-5,14
CASQYSAYEQYF,TGTGCCAGCCAATATAGTGCCTACGAGCAGTACTTC,NA,once,TRBV5-8,TRBJ2-7,12
CASSLLAAKGGQSNYGYTF,TGTGCCAGCAGCCTATTAGCGGCTAAGGGGGGACAATCCAACTATGGCTACACCTTC,NA,NA,TRBV7-4,TRBJ1-2,19
CATLRQGWEYGYTF,TGTGCCACCCTAAGACAGGGGTGGGAGTATGGCTACACCTTC,TRBD1,NA,TRBV5-4,TRBJ1-2,14
CASSLARRDTGELFF,TGTGCCAGCAGCTTGGCCCGGAGAGACACCGGGGAGCTGTTTTTT,NA,NA,TRBV5-6,TRBJ2-2,15
CASNPGGAWNGYTF,TGTGCCAGCAACCCAGGGGGCGCTTGGAATGGCTACACCTTC,TRBD1,NA,TRBV7-9,TRBJ1-2,14
CASSYSGQGYTEAFF,TGTGCCAGCAGTTACTCCGGGCAGGGCTACACTGAAGCTTTCTTT,NA,NA,TRBV6-5,TRBJ1-1,15
CASSYRGANEKLFF,TGTGCCAGCAGCTATAGGGGAGCTAATGAAAAACTGTTTTTT,NA,NA,TRBV9,TRBJ1-4,14
CASSQDPLTDTQYF,TGCGCCAGCAGCCAAGATCCTCTAACAGATACGCAGTATTTT,NA,NA,TRBV4-1,TRBJ2-3,14
CASSPTHLTGEEQFF,TGTGCCAGCAGTCCCACCCATTTGACAGGGGAGGAGCAGTTCTTC,TRBD1,NA,TRBV27,TRBJ2-1,15
CASSLRGLDTQYF,TGTGCCAGCAGCTTACGGGGTTTGGATACGCAGTATTTT,NA,NA,TRBV7-3,TRBJ2-3,13
CASLTGTPNEQFF,TGTGCCAGCCTCACAGGGACCCCCAATGAGCAGTTCTTC,NA,NA,TRBV2,TRBJ2-1,13
CASSQGQGRRYTF,TGCGCCAGCAGCCAAGGACAGGGAAGGCGCTACACCTTC,TRBD1,once,TRBV4-1,TRBJ1-2,13
CASSFGQGEQYF,TGTGCCAGCAGCTTCGGACAGGGCGAGCAGTACTTC,TRBD1,NA,TRBV7-9,TRBJ2-7,12
CASSNTSRFSYEQYF,TGTGCCAGCAGCAATACTAGCAGATTCTCCTACGAGCAGTACTTC,NA,NA,TRBV21-1,TRBJ2-7,15
CSAEGDYNEQFF,TGCAGCGCCGAGGGGGACTACAATGAGCAGTTCTTC,NA,NA,TRBV29-1,TRBJ2-1,12
CARDLGTGETDTQYF,TGTGCCAGAGATCTAGGGACAGGGGAAACAGATACGCAGTATTTT,TRBD1,NA,TRBV2,TRBJ2-3,15
CASSQRTGWSYEQYF,TGCGCCAGCAGCCAGCGAACAGGGTGGTCCTACGAGCAGTACTTC,NA,NA,TRBV4-1,TRBJ2-7,15
CASSPTGGRAYNEQFF,TGTGCCAGCAGCCCGACAGGTGGGAGAGCCTACAATGAGCAGTTCTTC,NA,once,TRBV9,TRBJ2-1,16
CASSFRTGAEAFF,TGTGCCAGCAGTTTTCGGACAGGGGCTGAAGCTTTCTTT,TRBD1,NA,TRBV27,TRBJ1-1,13
CASSFLGSLMNTEAFF,TGTGCCAGCAGTTTTCTAGGCAGCCTCATGAACACTGAAGCTTTCTTT,NA,NA,TRBV28,TRBJ1-1,16
CASSLGYDTQYF,TGCGCCAGCAGCTTGGGGTATGATACGCAGTATTTT,NA,once,TRBV5-1,TRBJ2-3,12
CASSLRSGSEKLFF,TGTGCCAGCAGTTTAAGGTCGGGGAGTGAAAAACTGTTTTTT,NA,NA,TRBV28,TRBJ1-4,14
CASTRTNTGELFF,TGTGCCAGCACTAGAACGAACACCGGGGAGCTGTTTTTT,NA,NA,TRBV7-9,TRBJ2-2,13
CASSLSGTSDKDTQYF,TGTGCCAGCAGTTTATCAGGGACTAGCGATAAAGATACGCAGTATTTT,TRBD2,once,TRBV27,TRBJ2-3,16
CASSLDRGNEQYF,TGCGCCAGCAGCCTGGACAGGGGCAACGAGCAGTACTTC,TRBD1,NA,TRBV5-1,TRBJ2-7,13
CASSHGRGWDGYTF,TGTGCCAGCAGCCACGGGAGAGGCTGGGATGGCTACACCTTC,NA,few,TRBV7-8,TRBJ1-2,14
CASSSQEHGAKNIQYF,TGTGCCAGCAGCTCCCAGGAGCACGGGGCCAAAAACATTCAGTACTTC,NA,NA,TRBV13,TRBJ2-4,16
CASSSTVGVTNYGYTF,TGTGCCAGCAGTTCGACGGTGGGGGTCACTAACTATGGCTACACCTTC,NA,NA,TRBV6-5,TRBJ1-2,16
CSVVSPATTGELFF,TGCAGCGTTGTTAGTCCAGCCACCACCGGGGAGCTGTTTTTT,NA,NA,TRBV29-1,TRBJ2-2,14
CASSFPGGRDTQYF,TGTGCCAGCAGTTTTCCCGGGGGGCGAGATACGCAGTATTTT,NA,NA,TRBV28,TRBJ2-3,14
CAWRVGAGADTQYF,TGTGCCTGGAGGGTAGGGGCAGGGGCAGATACGCAGTATTTT,NA,NA,TRBV30,TRBJ2-3,14
CASSDNRDRGRGGYTF,TGTGCCAGCAGCGACAACCGGGACAGGGGGCGCGGGGGCTACACCTTC,TRBD1,NA,TRBV9,TRBJ1-2,16
CATSSLVVAGEWETQYF,TGTGCCACCAGCAGTCTGGTAGTAGCGGGCGAATGGGAGACCCAGTACTTC,TRBD2,NA,TRBV15,TRBJ2-5,17
CASSGLAGFRADTQYF,TGTGCCAGCAGTGGACTAGCGGGATTTAGGGCAGATACGCAGTATTTT,TRBD2,NA,TRBV28,TRBJ2-3,16
CASSLTGPMQGYTF,TGTGCCAGCAGCTTAACGGGACCTATGCAGGGCTACACCTTC,NA,few,TRBV7-3,TRBJ1-2,14
CASSLGAGDEQYF,TGTGCCAGCAGCTTAGGGGCAGGGGACGAGCAGTACTTC,NA,NA,TRBV13,TRBJ2-7,13
CASSSRGYYNEQFF,TGTGCCAGCAGTTCGCGGGGGTACTACAATGAGCAGTTCTTC,TRBD2,NA,TRBV27,TRBJ2-1,14
CASSLRLAGDACNEQFF,TGTGCCAGCAGTCTTCGACTAGCGGGAGATGCTTGCAATGAGCAGTTCTTC,TRBD2,NA,TRBV27,TRBJ2-1,17
CASSYAGRPEQYF,TGTGCCAGTAGCTACGCCGGGAGGCCCGAGCAGTACTTC,TRBD2,NA,TRBV19,TRBJ2-7,13
CASSSPSEQGFGTIYF,TGTGCCAGCAGTTCGCCAAGCGAACAGGGGTTTGGCACCATATATTTT,TRBD1,NA,TRBV28,TRBJ1-3,16